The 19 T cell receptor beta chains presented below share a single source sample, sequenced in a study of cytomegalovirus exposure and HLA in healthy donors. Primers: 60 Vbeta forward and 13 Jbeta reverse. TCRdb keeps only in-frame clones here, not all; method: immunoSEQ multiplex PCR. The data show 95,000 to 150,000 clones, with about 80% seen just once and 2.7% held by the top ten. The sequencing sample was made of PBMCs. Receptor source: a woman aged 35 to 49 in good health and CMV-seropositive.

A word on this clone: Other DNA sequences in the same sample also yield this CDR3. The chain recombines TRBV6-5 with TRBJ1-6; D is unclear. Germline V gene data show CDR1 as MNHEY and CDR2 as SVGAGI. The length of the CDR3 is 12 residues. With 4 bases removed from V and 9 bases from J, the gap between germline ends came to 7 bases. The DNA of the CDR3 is TGTGCCAGCAGTTTTTTCGGTTCACCCCTCCACTTT. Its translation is CASSFFGSPLHF.

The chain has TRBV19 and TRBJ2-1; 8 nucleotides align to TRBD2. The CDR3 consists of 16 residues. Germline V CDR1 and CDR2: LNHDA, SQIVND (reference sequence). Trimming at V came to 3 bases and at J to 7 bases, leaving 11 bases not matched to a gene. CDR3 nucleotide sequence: TGTGCCAGTAGTATGGGGTTCGGGACTAGTACAAATGAGCAGTTCTTC. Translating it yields CASSMGFGTSTNEQFF.

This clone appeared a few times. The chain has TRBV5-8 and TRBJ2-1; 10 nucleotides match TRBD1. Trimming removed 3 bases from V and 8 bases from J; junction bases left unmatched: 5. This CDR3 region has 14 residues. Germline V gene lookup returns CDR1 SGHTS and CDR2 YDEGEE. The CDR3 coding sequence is TGTGCCAGCAGCTGGACAGGGGGTCGGGATGAGCAGTTCTTC. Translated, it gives CASSWTGGRDEQFF. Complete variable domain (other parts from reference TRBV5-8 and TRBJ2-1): EAGVTQSPTHLIKTRGQQATLRCSPISGHTSVYWYQQALGLGLQFLLWYDEGEERNRGNFPPRFSGRQFPNYSSELNVNALELEDSALYLCASSWTGGRDEQFFGPGTRLTVL.

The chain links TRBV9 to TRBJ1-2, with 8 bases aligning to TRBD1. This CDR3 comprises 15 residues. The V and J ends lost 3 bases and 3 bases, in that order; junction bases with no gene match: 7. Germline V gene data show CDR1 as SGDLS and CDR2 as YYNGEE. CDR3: CASSETDRAYYGYTF. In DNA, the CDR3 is TGTGCCAGCAGCGAGACGGACAGGGCCTACTATGGCTACACCTTC. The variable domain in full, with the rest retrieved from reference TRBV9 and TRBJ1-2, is DSGVTQTPKHLITATGQRVTLRCSPRSGDLSVYWYQQSLDQGLQFLIQYYNGEERAKGNILERFSAQQFPDLHSELNLSSLELGDSALYFCASSETDRAYYGYTFGSGTRLTVV.

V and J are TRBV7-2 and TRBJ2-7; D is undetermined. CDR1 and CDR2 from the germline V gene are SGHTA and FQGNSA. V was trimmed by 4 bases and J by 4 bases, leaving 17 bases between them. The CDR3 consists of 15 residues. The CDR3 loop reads CASSSSGGEQYEQYF. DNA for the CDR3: TGTGCCAGCAGCTCCTCCGGCGGTGAGCAGTACGAGCAGTACTTC. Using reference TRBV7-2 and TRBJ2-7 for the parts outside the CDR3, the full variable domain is GAGVSQSPSNKVTEKGKDVELRCDPISGHTALYWYRQSLGQGLEFLIYFQGNSAPDKSGLPSDRFSAERTGGSVSTLTIQRTQQEDSAVYLCASSSSGGEQYEQYFGPGTRLTVT.

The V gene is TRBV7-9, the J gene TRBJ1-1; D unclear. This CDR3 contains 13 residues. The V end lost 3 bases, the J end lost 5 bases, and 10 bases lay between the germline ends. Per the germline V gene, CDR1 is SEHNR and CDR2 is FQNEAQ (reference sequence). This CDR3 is CASSLASRTEAFF. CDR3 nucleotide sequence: TGTGCCAGCAGCTTGGCCTCGCGGACTGAAGCTTTCTTT.

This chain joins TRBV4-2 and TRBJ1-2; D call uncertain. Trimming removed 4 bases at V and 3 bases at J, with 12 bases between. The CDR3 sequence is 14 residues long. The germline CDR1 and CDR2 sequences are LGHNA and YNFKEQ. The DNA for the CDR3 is TGTGCCAGCAGCCGCCCGGGGATCGACTATGGCTACACCTTC. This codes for CASSRPGIDYGYTF.

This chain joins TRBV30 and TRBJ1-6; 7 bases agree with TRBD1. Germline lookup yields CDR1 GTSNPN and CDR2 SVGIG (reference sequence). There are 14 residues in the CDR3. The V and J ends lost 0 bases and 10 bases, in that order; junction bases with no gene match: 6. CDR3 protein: CAWSVRTGDSPLHF. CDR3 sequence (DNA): TGTGCCTGGAGTGTACGAACAGGGGACTCACCCCTCCACTTT. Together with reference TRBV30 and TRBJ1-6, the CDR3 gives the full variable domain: SQTIHQWPATLVQPVGSPLSLECTVEGTSNPNLYWYRQAAGRGLQLLFYSVGIGQISSEVPQNLSASRPQDRQFILSSKKLLLSDSGFYLCAWSVRTGDSPLHFGNGTRLTVT.

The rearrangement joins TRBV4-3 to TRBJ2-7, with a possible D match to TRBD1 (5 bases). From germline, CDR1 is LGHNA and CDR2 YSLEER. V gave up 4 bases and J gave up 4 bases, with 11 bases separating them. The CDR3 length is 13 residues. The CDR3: CASSRTQGYEQYF. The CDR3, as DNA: TGCGCCAGCAGCCGCACCCAGGGTTACGAGCAGTACTTC.

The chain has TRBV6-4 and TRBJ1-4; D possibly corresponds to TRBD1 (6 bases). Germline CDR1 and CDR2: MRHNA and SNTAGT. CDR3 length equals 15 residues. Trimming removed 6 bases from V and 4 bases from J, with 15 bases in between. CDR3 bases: TGTGCCAGCAGGCCGCAGGGGATCGGTAATGAAAAACTGTTTTTT. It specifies CASRPQGIGNEKLFF.

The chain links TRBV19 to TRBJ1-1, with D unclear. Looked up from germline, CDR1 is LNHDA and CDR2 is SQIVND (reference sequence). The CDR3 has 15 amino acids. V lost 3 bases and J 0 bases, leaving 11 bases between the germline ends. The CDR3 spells CASSMGQTMNTEAFF. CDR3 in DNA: TGTGCCAGTAGTATGGGCCAGACCATGAACACTGAAGCTTTCTTT.

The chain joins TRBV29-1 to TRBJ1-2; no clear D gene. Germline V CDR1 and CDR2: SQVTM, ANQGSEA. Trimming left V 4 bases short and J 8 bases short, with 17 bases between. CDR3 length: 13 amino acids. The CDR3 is CSVGPLAGKGYTF. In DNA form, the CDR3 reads TGCAGCGTTGGCCCTCTCGCGGGGAAGGGCTACACCTTC. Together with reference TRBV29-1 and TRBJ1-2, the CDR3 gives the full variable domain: SAVISQKPSRDICQRGTSLTIQCQVDSQVTMMFWYRQQPGQSLTLIATANQGSEATYESGFVIDKFPISRPNLTFSTLTVSNMSPEDSSIYLCSVGPLAGKGYTFGSGTRLTVV.

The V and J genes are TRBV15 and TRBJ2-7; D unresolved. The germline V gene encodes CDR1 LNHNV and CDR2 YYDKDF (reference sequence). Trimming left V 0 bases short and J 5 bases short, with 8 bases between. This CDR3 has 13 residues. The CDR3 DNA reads TGTGCCACCAGCAGAGAGTCAGGCGACGAGCAGTACTTC. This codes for CATSRESGDEQYF.

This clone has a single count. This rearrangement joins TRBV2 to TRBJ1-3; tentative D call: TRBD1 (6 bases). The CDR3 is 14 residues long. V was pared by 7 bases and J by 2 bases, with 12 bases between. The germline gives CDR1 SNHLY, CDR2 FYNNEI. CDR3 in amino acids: CASKSDRTGNTIYF. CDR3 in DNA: TGTGCCAGCAAGAGCGACAGGACTGGAAACACCATATATTTT.

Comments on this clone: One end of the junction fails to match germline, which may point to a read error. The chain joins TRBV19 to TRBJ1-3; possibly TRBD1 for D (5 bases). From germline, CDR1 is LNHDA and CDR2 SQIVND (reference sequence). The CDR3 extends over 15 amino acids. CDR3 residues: CASSTSGRAGNTIYF. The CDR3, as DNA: TGTGCAAGTAGTACGAGTGGCAGGGCTGGAAACACCATATATTTT.

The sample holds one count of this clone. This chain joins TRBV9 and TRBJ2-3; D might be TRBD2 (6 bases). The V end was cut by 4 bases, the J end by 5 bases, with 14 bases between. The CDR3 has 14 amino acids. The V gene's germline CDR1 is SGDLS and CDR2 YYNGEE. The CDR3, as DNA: TGTGCCAGCAGCCTCGACAAGGGAGGAGATACGCAGTATTTT. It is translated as CASSLDKGGDTQYF.

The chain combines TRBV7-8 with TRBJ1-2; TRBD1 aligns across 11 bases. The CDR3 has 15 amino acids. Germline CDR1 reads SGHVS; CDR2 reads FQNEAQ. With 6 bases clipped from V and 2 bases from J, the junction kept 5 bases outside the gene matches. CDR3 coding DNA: TGTGCCAGCAGGCCCGGGACAGGGGGAAACTATGGCTACACCTTC. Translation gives CASRPGTGGNYGYTF.

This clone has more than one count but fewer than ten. The CDR3 loop is CASSQEGGHGSRNTEAFF. The DNA of the CDR3 is TGCGCCAGCAGCCAAGAGGGGGGGCATGGGTCGAGGAACACTGAAGCTTTCTTT. The rearrangement links TRBV4-3 to TRBJ1-1; weak D call: TRBD1 (6 bases). Germline CDR1 is LGHNA and CDR2 is YSLEER. V lost 0 bases and J 1 base, leaving 18 bases between the germline ends. This CDR3 spans 18 amino acids.

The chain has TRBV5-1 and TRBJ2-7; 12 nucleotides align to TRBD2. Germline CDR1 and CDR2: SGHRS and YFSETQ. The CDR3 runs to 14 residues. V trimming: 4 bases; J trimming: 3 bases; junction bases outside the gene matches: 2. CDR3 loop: CASSVTSGSYEQYF. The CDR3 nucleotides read TGCGCCAGCAGCGTGACTAGCGGGAGCTACGAGCAGTACTTC.